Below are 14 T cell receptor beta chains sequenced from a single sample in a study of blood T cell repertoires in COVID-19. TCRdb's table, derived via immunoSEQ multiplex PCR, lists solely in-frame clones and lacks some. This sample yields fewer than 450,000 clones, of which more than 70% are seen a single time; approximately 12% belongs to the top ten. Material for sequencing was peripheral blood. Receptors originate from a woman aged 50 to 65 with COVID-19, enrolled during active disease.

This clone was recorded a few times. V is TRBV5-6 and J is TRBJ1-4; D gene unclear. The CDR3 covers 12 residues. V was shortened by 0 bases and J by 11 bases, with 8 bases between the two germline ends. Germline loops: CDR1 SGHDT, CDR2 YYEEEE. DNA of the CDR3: TGTGCCAGCAGCTTGGAACGAGGGAAACTGTTTTTT. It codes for CASSLERGKLFF.

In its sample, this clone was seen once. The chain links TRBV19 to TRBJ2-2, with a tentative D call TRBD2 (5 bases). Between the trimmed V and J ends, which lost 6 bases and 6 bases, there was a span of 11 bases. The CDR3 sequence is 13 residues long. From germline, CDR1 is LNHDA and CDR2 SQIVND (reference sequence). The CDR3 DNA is TGTGCCAGTAGCCTTCGGGGATCCGGGGAGCTGTTTTTT. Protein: CASSLRGSGELFF. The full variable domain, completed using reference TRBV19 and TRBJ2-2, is DGGITQSPKYLFRKEGQNVTLSCEQNLNHDAMYWYRQDPGQGLRLIYYSQIVNDFQKGDIAEGYSVSREKKESFPLTVTSAQKNPTAFYLCASSLRGSGELFFGEGSRLTVL.

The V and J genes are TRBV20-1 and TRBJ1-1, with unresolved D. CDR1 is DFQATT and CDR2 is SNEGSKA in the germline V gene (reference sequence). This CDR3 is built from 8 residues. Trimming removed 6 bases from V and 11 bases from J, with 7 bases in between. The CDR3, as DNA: TGCAGTGCAGGGAGGGCTTTCTTT. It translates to CSAGRAFF.

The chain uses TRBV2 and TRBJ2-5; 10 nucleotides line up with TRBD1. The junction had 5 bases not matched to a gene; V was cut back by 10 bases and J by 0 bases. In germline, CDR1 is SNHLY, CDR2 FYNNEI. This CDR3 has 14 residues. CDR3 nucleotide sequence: TGTGCCATGGGACAGGGGTCTTACCAAGAGACCCAGTACTTC. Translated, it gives CAMGQGSYQETQYF.

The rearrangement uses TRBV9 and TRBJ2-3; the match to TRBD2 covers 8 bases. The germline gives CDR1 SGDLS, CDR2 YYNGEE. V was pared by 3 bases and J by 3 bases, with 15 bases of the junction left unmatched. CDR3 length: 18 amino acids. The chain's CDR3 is CASSAPAGTSYQTDTQYF. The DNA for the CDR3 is TGTGCCAGCAGCGCGCCGGCCGGGACTAGTTATCAGACAGATACGCAGTATTTT. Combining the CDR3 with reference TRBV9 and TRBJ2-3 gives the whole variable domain DSGVTQTPKHLITATGQRVTLRCSPRSGDLSVYWYQQSLDQGLQFLIQYYNGEERAKGNILERFSAQQFPDLHSELNLSSLELGDSALYFCASSAPAGTSYQTDTQYFGPGTRLTVL.

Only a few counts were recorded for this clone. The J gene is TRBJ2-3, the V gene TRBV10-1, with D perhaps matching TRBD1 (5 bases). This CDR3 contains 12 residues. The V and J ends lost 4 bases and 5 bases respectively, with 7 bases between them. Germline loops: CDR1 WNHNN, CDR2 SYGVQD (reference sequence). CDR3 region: CASSAREDTQYF. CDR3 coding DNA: TGCGCCAGCAGTGCCAGGGAAGATACGCAGTATTTT.

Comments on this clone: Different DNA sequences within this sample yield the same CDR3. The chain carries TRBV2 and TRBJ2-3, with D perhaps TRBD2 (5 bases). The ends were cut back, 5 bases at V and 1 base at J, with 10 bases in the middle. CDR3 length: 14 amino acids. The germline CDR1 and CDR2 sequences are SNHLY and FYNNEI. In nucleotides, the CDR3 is TGTGCCAGCAGTCGGGATTCTGGCACAGATACGCAGTATTTT. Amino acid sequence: CASSRDSGTDTQYF. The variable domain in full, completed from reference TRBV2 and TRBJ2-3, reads EPEVTQTPSHQVTQMGQEVILRCVPISNHLYFYWYRQILGQKVEFLVSFYNNEISEKSEIFDDQFSVERPDGSNFTLKIRSTKLEDSAMYFCASSRDSGTDTQYFGPGTRLTVL.

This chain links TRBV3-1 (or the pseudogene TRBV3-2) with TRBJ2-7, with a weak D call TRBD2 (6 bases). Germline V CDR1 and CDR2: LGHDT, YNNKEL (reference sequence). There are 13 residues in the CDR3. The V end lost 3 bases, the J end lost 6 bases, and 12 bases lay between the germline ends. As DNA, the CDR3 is TGTGCCAGCAGCCATGGGAGGTTGGGCGAGCAGTACTTC. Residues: CASSHGRLGEQYF.

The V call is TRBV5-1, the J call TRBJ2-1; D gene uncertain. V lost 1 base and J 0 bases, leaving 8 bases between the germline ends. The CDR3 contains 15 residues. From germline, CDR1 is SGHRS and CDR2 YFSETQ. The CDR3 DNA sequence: TGCGCCAGCAGCTTGCGTCTAAGCTCCTACAATGAGCAGTTCTTC. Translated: CASSLRLSSYNEQFF.

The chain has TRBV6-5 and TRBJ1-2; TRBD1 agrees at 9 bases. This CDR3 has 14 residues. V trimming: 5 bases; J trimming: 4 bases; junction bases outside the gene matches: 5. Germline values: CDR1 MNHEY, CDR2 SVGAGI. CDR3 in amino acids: CASSPTGGSYGYTF. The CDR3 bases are TGTGCCAGCAGTCCTACAGGGGGCAGCTATGGCTACACCTTC.

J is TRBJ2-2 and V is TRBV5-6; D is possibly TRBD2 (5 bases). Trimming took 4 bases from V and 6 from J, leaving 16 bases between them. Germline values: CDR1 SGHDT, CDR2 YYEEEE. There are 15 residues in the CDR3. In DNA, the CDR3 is TGTGCCAGCAGCCGAGGCCTAGCAATGGCCGGGGAGCTGTTTTTT. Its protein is CASSRGLAMAGELFF.

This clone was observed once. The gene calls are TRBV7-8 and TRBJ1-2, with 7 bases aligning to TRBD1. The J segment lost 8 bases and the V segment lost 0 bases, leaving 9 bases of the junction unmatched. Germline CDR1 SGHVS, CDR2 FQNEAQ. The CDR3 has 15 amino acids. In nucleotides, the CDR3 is TGTGCCAGCAGCTTAGCGAGACAGGGCTTCTACGGCTACACCTTC. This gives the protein CASSLARQGFYGYTF.

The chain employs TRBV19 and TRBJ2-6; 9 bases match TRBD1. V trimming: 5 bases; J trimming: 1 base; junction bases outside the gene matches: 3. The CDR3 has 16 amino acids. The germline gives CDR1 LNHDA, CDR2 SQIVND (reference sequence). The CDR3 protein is CASSGQGLSGANVLTF. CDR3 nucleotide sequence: TGTGCCAGTAGTGGACAGGGGTTATCTGGGGCCAACGTCCTGACTTTC.

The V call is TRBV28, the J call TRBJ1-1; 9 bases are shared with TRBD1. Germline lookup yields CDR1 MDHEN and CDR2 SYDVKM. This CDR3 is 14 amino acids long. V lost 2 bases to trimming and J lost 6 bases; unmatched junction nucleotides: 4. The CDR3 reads CASSLAGQGPEAFF. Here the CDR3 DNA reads TGTGCCAGCAGTTTAGCGGGACAGGGCCCTGAAGCTTTCTTT.